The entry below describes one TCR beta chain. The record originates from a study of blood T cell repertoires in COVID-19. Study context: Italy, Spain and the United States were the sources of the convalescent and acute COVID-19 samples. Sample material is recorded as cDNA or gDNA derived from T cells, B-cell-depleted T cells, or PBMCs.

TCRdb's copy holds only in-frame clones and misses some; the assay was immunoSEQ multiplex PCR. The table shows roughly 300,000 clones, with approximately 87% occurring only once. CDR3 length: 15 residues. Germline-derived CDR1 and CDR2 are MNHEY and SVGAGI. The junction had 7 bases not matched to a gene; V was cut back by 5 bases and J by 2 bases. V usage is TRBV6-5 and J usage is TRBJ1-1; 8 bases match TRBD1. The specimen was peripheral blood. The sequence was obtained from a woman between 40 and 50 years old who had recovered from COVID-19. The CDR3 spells CASSLTGVVNTEAFF. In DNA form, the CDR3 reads TGTGCCAGCAGTCTGACAGGGGTCGTCAACACTGAAGCTTTCTTT.